This T cell receptor beta chain was obtained from a study of shared clonotypes between healthy human individuals (dated by TCRdb to the early 2020s). Background on the whole study: The cohort included a few men and a couple of women between 18 and 49 years of age. To increase sequencing depth and limit assay-specific biases, different laboratories used diverse techniques to prepare libraries and sequence TCR repertoires. Per donor, three plates each were used for CD4 naive and CD4 memory, two for CD8 naive, and one for CD8 memory. Between about 0.8 and 9 billion PBMCs per donor were obtained by leukapheresis. To estimate repertoire size and how much clonotypes are shared between individuals, the study performed deep sequencing of blood TCR repertoires from a handful of healthy adults.

The donors were healthy, HIV-negative adults who had no recently reported acute infections or vaccinations. Only Caucasian adults living in Nashville, Tennessee, USA were represented among the donors. CD8 memory samples were composed of magnetically selected CD45RO+ cells combined with CCR7-negative CD45RA+ effector memory (TemRA) cells. Blood was collected by leukapheresis, and PBMCs were isolated by Ficoll-Histopaque density gradient centrifugation and then cryopreserved in liquid nitrogen vapor phase. Analytical flow cytometry was used to check the purity and quantity of each magnetically sorted T cell population. Each sorted fraction had its genomic DNA isolated and then quantified by UV absorbance on a Nanodrop 2000c. CDR1 and CDR2, per the germline V gene, are MNHEY and SVGAGI. The V end loses 8 bases and the J end loses 2 bases, and a stretch of 16 bases separates them. From the cysteine through the phenylalanine, the CDR3 covers 15 amino acids. The kept DNA is CDR3 alone, 45 bases in frame from the first base.

Using the deep immunoSEQ assay, TCR CDR3 regions were amplified from genomic DNA by multiplex PCR. Extracted genomic DNA from each cell subset was spread evenly across all wells of several immunoSEQ 96-well plates, with each plate serving as a replicate. For sorted subsets, 150 to 200 ng genomic DNA, equal to tens of thousands of T cell genomes, was loaded into each replicate PCR. Purified libraries were measured with a Qubit 3.0 fluorometer, size-checked on a Bioanalyzer 2100, and measured again with the KAPA Library Quantification kit. Every immunoSEQ 96-well plate was sequenced on a separate single-read 150-cycle Illumina NextSeq 550 flow cell. On the authors' methods: The immunoSEQ output contained only junctional sequences without quality scores, so filtering could not match that applied to full-length reads. To assign V/J genes and CDR3, sequences were annotated using PyIR, a Python wrapper for IgBLAST v1.9, with IMGT germline references. Any read was removed if the V/J assignment was weak (E-value above 1e-6), the CDR3 was missing, or the read contained stop codons, out-of-frame junctions, or ambiguous translated residues. A V3J clonotype was defined by an identical inferred V gene, J gene, and CDR3 amino acid sequence. The percentage overlap between two repertoires was calculated by dividing the number of shared unique clonotypes by the size of the smaller repertoire. Richness of each repertoire was evaluated using RTK rarefaction, the Chao1 estimator, and Recon v2.1 estimates of unobserved clonotypes. For all TCRbeta clonotypes obtained by the gDNA method from a few donors, generation probabilities were computed with OLGA. This is the immuneACCESS table as TCRdb keeps it, with only in-frame sequences that have V and J called. A part of the clones is gone; compared with another copy, unresolved V genes explain less than half, and the rest is unexplained. That table furnishes V, J and clone size, whereas the DNA furnished D and trimming. The sample records 400,000 or so clones, approximately 97% of which are singletons. The ten largest clonotypes hold 0.32% of the sample.

What the authors observed across the whole study: Because the study included only a small number of donors, the genetic and exposure-history diversity represented was limited. Pairwise subsampling indicated that sequencing depth was expected to affect the degree of clonotype sharing among donors. Compared with non-shared clonotypes, the clonotypes found in all four sorted-subset donors had higher generation probabilities. When several donors were compared, the shared fraction of clonotypes was about 5.5% for naive CD4, 3.5% to 4% for naive CD8, more than 2% for memory CD4, and around 0.37% for memory CD8. Incomplete sequencing was indicated by rarefaction of sorted-subset datasets, despite the large sequencing depth. Sampling was restricted to blood, and TCR repertoires in tissues likely differ from the TCR repertoires found in blood. Estimated clonotype richness was generally larger for naive than for memory subsets.

Of note for this clone: The antigen it binds to is not known. Base quality data are lacking; no much larger clone is found one base away.

Sequencing was performed on memory CD8+ T cells sorted from blood. In the paper's terms, the cell subset or site label means: CD45RO+ cells pooled with CCR7-negative TemRA cells. The sequence was collected from a young man in good health. The chain links TRBV6-5 with TRBJ2-1; confidence is insufficient to name the D gene. The nucleotide sequence is given as TGTGCCAGCGGGGTTCCTATGGGTACCTACAATGAGCAGTTCTTC. It codes for CASGVPMGTYNEQFF.